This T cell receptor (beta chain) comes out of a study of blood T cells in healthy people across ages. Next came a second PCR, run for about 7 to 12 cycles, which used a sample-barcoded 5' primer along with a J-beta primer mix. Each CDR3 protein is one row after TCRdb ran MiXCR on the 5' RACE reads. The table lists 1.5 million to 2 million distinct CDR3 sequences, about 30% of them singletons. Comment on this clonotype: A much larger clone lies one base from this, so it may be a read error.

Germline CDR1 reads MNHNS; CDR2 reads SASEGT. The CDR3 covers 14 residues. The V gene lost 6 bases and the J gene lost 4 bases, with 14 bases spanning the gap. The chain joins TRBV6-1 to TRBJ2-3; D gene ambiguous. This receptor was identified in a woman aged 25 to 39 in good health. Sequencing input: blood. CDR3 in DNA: TGTGCCAGCAGGGGCCCACTGGTGGCAGATACGCAGTATTTT. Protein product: CASRGPLVADTQYF.